This is a list of T cell receptor beta chains from one sample in a study of blood T cell repertoires in COVID-19. The table came from immunoSEQ multiplex PCR; TCRdb's copy has only in-frame clones and leaves some out. The sample consists of roughly 300,000 clones, 85% of them appearing once. Sequences were obtained from peripheral blood. The source is a human donor in a cohort sampled during active COVID-19. The CDR3 runs from the conserved cysteine through the conserved F or W. A D gene is named only where the DNA matches it firmly. Only part of the rows carry a size: once, few, many, or a class if the clone is expanded.

d_call clone_size j_call v_call cdr3_aa cdr3_nt
TRBD1 - TRBJ1-4 TRBV28 CASSTLGQGENEKLFF TGTGCCAGCAGTACCCTGGGACAGGGGGAAAATGAAAAACTGTTTTTT
TRBD2 few TRBJ2-7 TRBV29-1 CSVDGLAGASPYEQYF TGCAGCGTTGACGGGCTAGCGGGAGCGTCCCCCTACGAGCAGTACTTC
TRBD2 - TRBJ2-2 TRBV19 CASRAGGGTGELFF TGTGCCAGTAGGGCGGGAGGCGGCACCGGGGAGCTGTTTTTT
TRBD2 - TRBJ2-3 TRBV5-1 CASSLTGGPDTQYF TGCGCCAGCAGCTTGACGGGAGGGCCGGATACGCAGTATTTT
- - TRBJ1-4 TRBV5-1 CARITGFGTNEKLFF TGCGCCAGGATAACAGGGTTCGGAACTAATGAAAAACTGTTTTTT
- - TRBJ2-2 TRBV7-8 CASSLIRNTGELFF TGTGCCAGCAGCTTAATCAGGAACACCGGGGAGCTGTTTTTT
TRBD1 - TRBJ1-2 TRBV5-8 CASGGQGVSPYGYTF TGTGCCAGCGGGGGACAGGGGGTTTCTCCTTATGGCTACACCTTC
TRBD2 - TRBJ2-5 TRBV6-6 CASNPGGGPQETQYF TGTGCCAGCAATCCTGGGGGAGGGCCACAAGAGACCCAGTACTTC
- - TRBJ1-1 TRBV11-2 CASSPKVGSNTEAFF TGTGCCAGCAGCCCAAAGGTGGGGAGCAACACTGAAGCTTTCTTT
TRBD1 few TRBJ2-3 TRBV6-2/TRBV6-3 CASSDQGARGTDTQYF TGTGCCAGCAGTGATCAGGGGGCGAGGGGCACAGATACGCAGTATTTT
- - TRBJ1-1 TRBV19 CASRGFARGVNTEAFF TGTGCCAGTAGGGGGTTTGCAAGGGGCGTGAACACTGAAGCTTTCTTT
TRBD2 - TRBJ2-1 TRBV29-1 CSVLKAGGPGEQFF TGCAGCGTCCTTAAAGCGGGAGGGCCGGGTGAGCAGTTCTTC